This T cell receptor (beta chain) was observed in a study of OX40 agonist ivuxolimab in advanced cancers. Study background: A history of anti-PD-1, anti-PD-L1 or anti-CTLA-4 therapy was acceptable, and roughly 40% had some.

Repertoires were generated with immunoSEQ multiplex PCR, while TCRdb's copy carries only in-frame clones and drops some. The data contain about 35,000 clones, approximately 90% of them singletons. V was pared by 1 base and J by 9 bases, with 13 bases between. The CDR3 covers 14 residues. The germline V gene encodes CDR1 MNHNS and CDR2 SASEGT. The TCR sequence derives from an adult with an advanced solid tumor such as melanoma, head and neck, liver or kidney cancer. V is TRBV6-1 and J is TRBJ2-4, with D perhaps matching TRBD1 (5 bases). Sequencing used CD4+ or CD8+ T cells sorted from blood, obtained in a trial of the OX40 agonist ivuxolimab. The CDR3 spells CASSEVGDFAIQYF. For the CDR3, the DNA is TGTGCCAGCAGTGAAGTAGGGGATTTTGCCATTCAGTACTTC.